This T cell receptor (beta chain) originates from a study of T-cell memory formation after mild COVID-19. The study, taken as a whole, reports: Several responding clones turned up in pre-infection memory, indicating that cross-reactive memory may have taken part. Mainly CM and EM harbored the contracting CD4+ clones; mainly EMRA harbored the CD8+ ones.

Constant-segment-primed 5'RACE gave TCR alpha and TCR beta cDNA libraries with sample barcodes and UMIs. TCRdb processed the 5' RACE reads anew with MiXCR; each CDR3 protein has one entry. The profile covers around 310,000 distinct CDR3 sequences, with roughly 19% appearing a single time and around a fifth taken by the ten largest. V dropped 6 bases and J dropped 5; count of bases not matched to a gene: 2. The CDR3 totals 14 residues. This clonotype was seen a handful of times. Its cognate antigen is unknown. Sequencing was carried out using PBMCs or a T cell subset sorted from them (not recorded which). V is TRBV12-3 or TRBV12-4 and J is TRBJ1-5; 12 bases are a match to TRBD1. The TCR comes from a man younger than 35 who had mild COVID-19 (a few samples of this study predate the infection). Cell type and time point are not known. CDR3 region: CASRGTGGHQPQHF. CDR3 nucleotide sequence: TGTGCCAGCAGAGGGACAGGGGGCCATCAGCCCCAGCATTTT.